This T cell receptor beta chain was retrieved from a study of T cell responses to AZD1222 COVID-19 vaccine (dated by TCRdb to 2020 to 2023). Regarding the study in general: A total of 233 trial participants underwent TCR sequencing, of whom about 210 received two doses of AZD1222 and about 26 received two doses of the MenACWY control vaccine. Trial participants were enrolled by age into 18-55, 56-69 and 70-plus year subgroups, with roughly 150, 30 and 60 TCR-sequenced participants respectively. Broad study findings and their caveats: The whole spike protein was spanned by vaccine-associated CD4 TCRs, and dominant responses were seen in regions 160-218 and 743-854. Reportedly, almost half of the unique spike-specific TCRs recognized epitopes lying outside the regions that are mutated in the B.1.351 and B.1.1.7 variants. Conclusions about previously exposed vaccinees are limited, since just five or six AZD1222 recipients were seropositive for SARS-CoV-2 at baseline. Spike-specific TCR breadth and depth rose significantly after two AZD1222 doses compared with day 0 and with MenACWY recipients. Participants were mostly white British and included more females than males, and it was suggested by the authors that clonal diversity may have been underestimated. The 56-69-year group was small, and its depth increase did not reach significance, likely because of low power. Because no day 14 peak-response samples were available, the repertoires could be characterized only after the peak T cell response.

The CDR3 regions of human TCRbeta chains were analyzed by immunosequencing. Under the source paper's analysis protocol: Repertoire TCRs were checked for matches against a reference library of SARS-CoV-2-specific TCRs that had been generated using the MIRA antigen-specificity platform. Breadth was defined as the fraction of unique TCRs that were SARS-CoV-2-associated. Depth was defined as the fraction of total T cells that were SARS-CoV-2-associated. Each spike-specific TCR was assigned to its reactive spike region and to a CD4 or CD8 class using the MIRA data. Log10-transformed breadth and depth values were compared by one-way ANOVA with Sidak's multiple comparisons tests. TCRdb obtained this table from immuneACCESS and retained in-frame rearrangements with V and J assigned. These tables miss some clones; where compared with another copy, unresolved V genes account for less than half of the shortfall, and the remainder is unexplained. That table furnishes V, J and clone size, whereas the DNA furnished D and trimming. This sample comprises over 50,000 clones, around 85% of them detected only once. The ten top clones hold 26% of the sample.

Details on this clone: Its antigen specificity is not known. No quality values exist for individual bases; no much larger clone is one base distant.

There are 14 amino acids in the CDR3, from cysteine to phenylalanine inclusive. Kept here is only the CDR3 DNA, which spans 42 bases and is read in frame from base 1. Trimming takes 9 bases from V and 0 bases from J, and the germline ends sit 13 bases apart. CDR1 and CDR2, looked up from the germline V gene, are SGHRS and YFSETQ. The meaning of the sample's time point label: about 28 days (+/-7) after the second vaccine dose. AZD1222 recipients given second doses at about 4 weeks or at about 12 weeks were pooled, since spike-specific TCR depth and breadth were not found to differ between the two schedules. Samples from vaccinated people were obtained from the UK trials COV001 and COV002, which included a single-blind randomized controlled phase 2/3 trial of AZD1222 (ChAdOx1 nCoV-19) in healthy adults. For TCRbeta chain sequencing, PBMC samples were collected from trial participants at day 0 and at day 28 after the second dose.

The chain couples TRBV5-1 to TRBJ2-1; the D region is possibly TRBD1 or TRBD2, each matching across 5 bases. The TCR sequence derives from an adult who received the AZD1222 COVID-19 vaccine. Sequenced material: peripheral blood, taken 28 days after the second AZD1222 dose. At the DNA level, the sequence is TGCGCCACCAGGGACCAGAGCTCCTACAATGAGCAGTTCTTC. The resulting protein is CATRDQSSYNEQFF.